Each of the 8 T cell receptor beta chains below was sequenced from the same sample in a study of regulatory T cells in long-lasting Graves disease. CDR3 regions were amplified by Arm-PCR using iRepertoire HTBI primers to build TCR beta libraries. TCRdb reanalysed the multiplex PCR reads using MiXCR and keeps one entry per CDR3 protein. The table includes 320,000 or so distinct CDR3 sequences, 18% detected once. As for time point: newly diagnosed GD, antithyroid drugs for less than 3 months. The authors made the TCR library using RNA they extracted from PBMCs. The sequenced sample was peripheral blood mononuclear cells (PBMCs), obtained at new diagnosis, from a patient treated with antithyroid drugs. The receptors were gathered from a female donor with Graves disease.

This clonotype has a handful of counts. The rearrangement joins TRBV6-2 or TRBV6-3 to TRBJ2-2; 7 nucleotides align to TRBD2. The V and J ends lost 6 bases and 4 bases, in that order; junction bases with no gene match: 14. The CDR3 is 17 residues long. Germline values: CDR1 MNHEY, CDR2 SVGEGT. The CDR3 spells CASRKLGGSHGTGELFF. The CDR3 coding sequence is TGTGCCAGCAGGAAGTTGGGGGGGAGTCATGGCACCGGGGAGCTGTTTTTT.

Note on this clonotype: A far more abundant clone sits one base away, making this likely a read error. The V call is TRBV6-1, the J call TRBJ2-2; TRBD2 agrees at 12 bases. V shed 4 bases and J 3 bases; nucleotides not matched to a gene: 0. The germline CDR1 and CDR2 sequences are MNHNS and SASEGT. The CDR3 covers 15 residues. The CDR3 DNA follows: TGTGCCAGCAGTGGGACTAGCGGGGACACCGGGGAGCTGTTTTTT. Residues: CASSGTSGDTGELFF.

The gene calls are TRBV10-1 and TRBJ2-2; D call uncertain. Trimming removed 2 bases at V and 8 bases at J, with 12 bases between. This CDR3 has 14 amino acids. Germline V gene data show CDR1 as WNHNN and CDR2 as SYGVQD (reference sequence). CDR3: CASSEGVPGGELFF. The CDR3 DNA sequence: TGCGCCAGCAGTGAGGGGGTTCCCGGGGGGGAGCTGTTTTTT.

This chain joins TRBV2 and TRBJ2-2, with D uncertain. Trimming removed 7 bases at V and 6 bases at J, with 18 bases between. CDR1 and CDR2 (germline): SNHLY, FYNNEI. The CDR3 spans 15 residues. This CDR3 is CASTLRPPGAGELFF. CDR3 nucleotide sequence: TGTGCCAGCACTTTGCGTCCTCCTGGGGCCGGGGAGCTGTTTTTT.

This clonotype was found many times. This chain connects TRBV2 to TRBJ1-5; D is ambiguous. The V end was cut by 6 bases, the J end by 9 bases, with 15 bases between. Germline CDR1 reads SNHLY; CDR2 reads FYNNEI. The CDR3 is 13 amino acids. CDR3 amino acids: CASRGNREGPQHF. CDR3 DNA sequence: TGTGCCAGCAGGGGGAACCGGGAAGGGCCCCAGCATTTT.

This clonotype was counted at least ten times. V is TRBV29-1 and J is TRBJ2-1, with TRBD2 as a possible D gene (5 bases). Germline V gene lookup returns CDR1 SQVTM and CDR2 ANQGSEA. Trimming shortened V by 5 bases and J by 4 bases, and 15 bases separated the two germline ends. The CDR3 is made up of 14 amino acids. The CDR3 DNA follows: TGCAGCGTTCCACTCGCGGGCCCATACAATGAGCAGTTCTTC. The encoded protein is CSVPLAGPYNEQFF.

This clonotype was counted at least ten times. The chain employs TRBV20-1 and TRBJ1-1, with TRBD1 matching over 7 bases. This CDR3 has 14 amino acids. With 6 bases clipped from V and 6 bases from J, the junction kept 13 bases outside the gene matches. Germline CDR1 DFQATT, CDR2 SNEGSKA (reference sequence). The CDR3 DNA reads TGCAGTGCCCACGGGCAGGGGGGGGCGGCTGAAGCTTTCTTT. It encodes CSAHGQGGAAEAFF.

In its sample, this clonotype was seen a few times. Germline and junction disagree at one end, which may indicate a read error. The rearrangement uses TRBV19 and TRBJ1-5; D unresolved. The germline V gene encodes CDR1 LNHDA and CDR2 SQIVND (reference sequence). The CDR3 covers 13 residues. Here the CDR3 reads CASIIGSYQPQHF. Here the CDR3 DNA reads TGTGCCAGTATTATAGGGAGTTATCAGCCCCAGCATTTT.